The clone carrying this T cell receptor (beta chain) occurred once. Other nucleotide sequences from this sample produce the same CDR3. This specimen comes from a study of cytomegalovirus exposure and HLA in healthy donors. Use of 60 Vbeta and 13 Jbeta primers characterized the PCR. Some clones are missing from TCRdb's copy, which holds only in-frame ones; the method was immunoSEQ multiplex PCR. The profile shows under 250,000 clones, 65% to 80% of them singletons. Germline CDR1 SEHNR, CDR2 FQNEAQ (reference sequence). Trimming stripped 5 bases from V and 6 bases from J, with 14 bases between. CDR3 length: 13 amino acids.

The sequenced material came from PBMCs. This chain links TRBV7-9 with TRBJ2-7, with D uncertain. The receptor's source is a woman under 40 in good health and CMV-seropositive. CDR3 sequence reads: CASSNPLSAEQYF. The CDR3 coding sequence is TGTGCCAGCAGCAACCCTCTATCCGCCGAGCAGTACTTC.